This T cell receptor beta chain was obtained from a study of blood T cell repertoires in COVID-19. The overall study: COVID-19 samples, acute and convalescent, were from the United States, Italy and Spain. T cells, B-cell-depleted T cells, or PBMCs provided the cDNA or gDNA that served as material.

Study processing details: Researchers report that nucleated cell counts were estimated from reference gene primer amplification. Assay used: immunoSEQ multiplex PCR; TCRdb lists only in-frame clones, some missing. V, J and clone size were drawn from that table, and D and trimming were deduced from the DNA. Here the sample spans more than 120,000 clones, 87% being singletons. The germline V gene has CDR1 SGHTS and CDR2 YDEGEE. The CDR3 length is 15 residues. With 0 bases removed from V and 5 bases from J, the gap between germline ends came to 11 bases. The chain links TRBV5-8 to TRBJ1-4; the D gene is possibly TRBD1 (6 bases). Material for sequencing was peripheral blood. The TCR originated in a woman aged 45-65 years with acute or convalescent COVID-19. As DNA, the CDR3 is TGTGCCAGCAGCTTGGAACAGGGCTTAAATGAAAAACTGTTTTTT. Its translation is CASSLEQGLNEKLFF.